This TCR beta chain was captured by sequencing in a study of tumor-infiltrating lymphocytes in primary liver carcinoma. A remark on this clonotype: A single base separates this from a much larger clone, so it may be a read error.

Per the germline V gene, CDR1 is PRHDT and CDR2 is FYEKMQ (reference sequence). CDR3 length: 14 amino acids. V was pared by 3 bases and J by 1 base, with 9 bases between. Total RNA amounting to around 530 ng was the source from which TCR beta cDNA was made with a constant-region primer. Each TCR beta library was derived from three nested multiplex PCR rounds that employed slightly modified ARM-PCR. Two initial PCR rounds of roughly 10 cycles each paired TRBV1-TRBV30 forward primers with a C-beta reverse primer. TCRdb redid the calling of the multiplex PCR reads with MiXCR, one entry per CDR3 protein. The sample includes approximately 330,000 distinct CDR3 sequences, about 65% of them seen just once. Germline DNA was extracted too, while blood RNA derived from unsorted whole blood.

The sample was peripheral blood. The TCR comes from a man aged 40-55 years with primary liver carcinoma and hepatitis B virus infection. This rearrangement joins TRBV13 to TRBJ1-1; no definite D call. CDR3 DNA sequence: TGTGCCAGCAGCTTGCGGGAGCGGAACACTGAAGCTTTCTTT. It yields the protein CASSLRERNTEAFF.